Presented here are 13 T cell receptor beta chains from one specimen sequenced in a study of shared clonotypes between healthy human individuals. In the naive CD8 group, cells lacked CD45RO and were positively selected for CCR7, so terminally differentiated effector memory CD45RA+ cells were left out. Assay used: immunoSEQ multiplex PCR; TCRdb lists only in-frame clones, some missing. The data contain about 2,200,000 clones, about 93% of them singletons. The sequenced sample was naive CD8+ T cells from PBMCs. The receptors shown here come from a man aged 18-30 years in good health. Some clones in this sample may be carry-over from other donors' samples.

The CDR3 nucleotides read TGTGCCAGCAGCGCGTATGAAAAACTGTTTTTT. It codes for CASSAYEKLFF. This sequence joins TRBV9 and TRBJ1-4, with no clear D. Germline assignment: CDR1 SGDLS and CDR2 YYNGEE. Deletions cut 3 bases from V and 6 bases from J, with 3 bases between. The CDR3 runs to 11 residues. The full variable domain, its missing parts supplied by reference TRBV9 and TRBJ1-4, is DSGVTQTPKHLITATGQRVTLRCSPRSGDLSVYWYQQSLDQGLQFLIQYYNGEERAKGNILERFSAQQFPDLHSELNLSSLELGDSALYFCASSAYEKLFFGSGTQLSVL.

CDR3: CASSPPSIKNTGELFF. The CDR3 bases are TGTGCCAGCAGCCCCCCTAGTATTAAGAACACCGGGGAGCTGTTTTTT. The chain employs TRBV11-2 and TRBJ2-2; D unresolved. Looked up from germline, CDR1 is SGHAT and CDR2 is FQNNGV. Trimming took off 5 bases at V and 1 base at J, with 14 bases between the two ends. The CDR3 totals 16 residues. Drawing the rest from reference TRBV11-2 and TRBJ2-2, the complete variable domain is EAGVAQSPRYKIIEKRQSVAFWCNPISGHATLYWYQQILGQGPKLLIQFQNNGVVDDSQLPKDRFSAERLKGVDSTLKIQPAKLEDSAVYLCASSPPSIKNTGELFFGEGSRLTVL.

The chain links TRBV11-2 to TRBJ1-5; D unresolved. Trimming shortened V by 0 bases and J by 5 bases, and 11 bases separated the two germline ends. The CDR3 loop spans 15 amino acids. From germline, CDR1 is SGHAT and CDR2 FQNNGV. CDR3 nucleotides: TGTGCCAGCAGCTTAGAGCCAGGCCCCCATCAGCCCCAGCATTTT. It specifies CASSLEPGPHQPQHF.

Here the CDR3 DNA reads TGTGCCAGCAGTTCCCGACAGGGGCCGGCGACTAACTATGGCTACACCTTC. Amino acids: CASSSRQGPATNYGYTF. V usage is TRBV27 and J usage is TRBJ1-2, with 8 bases lining up with TRBD1. The CDR3 spans 17 residues. The ends lost 4 bases at V and 0 bases at J; junction bases unmatched: 10. The germline V gene encodes CDR1 MNHEY and CDR2 SMNVEV (reference sequence).

This rearrangement joins TRBV11-1 to TRBJ2-7, with D tentatively TRBD2 (6 bases). The CDR3 length is 15 residues. V dropped 5 bases and J dropped 2 bases, with 16 bases sitting between them. Germline CDR1 SGHAT, CDR2 FQDESV (reference sequence). The CDR3 coding sequence is TGTGCCAGCAGCATTACGGGCGGGACGGCCTACGAGCAGTACTTC. Translation: CASSITGGTAYEQYF.

The V and J genes are TRBV27 and TRBJ2-3; the match to TRBD2 covers 7 bases. The V and J ends lost 7 bases and 0 bases, in that order; junction bases with no gene match: 4. Germline CDR1 is MNHEY and CDR2 is SMNVEV (reference sequence). The CDR3 is 14 amino acids. The CDR3 sequence is CASTHSGSTDTQYF. CDR3 coding DNA: TGTGCCAGCACCCATAGCGGGAGCACAGATACGCAGTATTTT.

This chain uses TRBV6-6 with TRBJ1-2; possibly TRBD1 for D (5 bases). Germline V lookup: CDR1 MNHNY, CDR2 SVGAGI (reference sequence). Trimming left V 4 bases short and J 8 bases short, with 23 bases between. The CDR3 covers 16 residues. CDR3 nucleotide sequence: TGTGCCAGCAGTTCTCCGTTTTTGGGGGGATCGGAGGGCTACACCTTC. Amino acid sequence: CASSSPFLGGSEGYTF.

The chain employs TRBV2 and TRBJ2-2; TRBD2 agrees at 13 bases. This CDR3 spans 19 amino acids. V lost 10 bases to trimming and J lost 0 bases; unmatched junction nucleotides: 14. Germline loops: CDR1 SNHLY, CDR2 FYNNEI. For the CDR3, the DNA is TGTGCCACCAACACCGAAAGGACTAGCGGGAGTACGAACACCGGGGAGCTGTTTTTT. This sequence encodes CATNTERTSGSTNTGELFF.

The chain uses TRBV9 and TRBJ2-7; 16 bases map to TRBD2. CDR3 size: 18 residues. CDR1 is SGDLS and CDR2 is YYNGEE in the germline V gene. V trimming: 3 bases; J trimming: 1 base; junction bases outside the gene matches: 7. The CDR3 sequence: CASSAAAGLAGGSYEQYF. The CDR3 bases are TGTGCCAGCAGCGCCGCGGCGGGACTAGCGGGAGGGTCCTACGAGCAGTACTTC.

V is TRBV9 and J is TRBJ1-5; a weak D match, TRBD1 (5 bases). This CDR3 comprises 15 residues. Trimming left V 0 bases short and J 3 bases short, with 10 bases between. The germline V gene encodes CDR1 SGDLS and CDR2 YYNGEE. The CDR3 protein is CASSVEGRFNQPQHF. DNA for the CDR3: TGTGCCAGCAGCGTAGAGGGACGGTTCAATCAGCCCCAGCATTTT.

The chain couples TRBV7-9 to TRBJ1-2; D ambiguous. Trimming stripped 0 bases from V and 3 bases from J, with 11 bases between. Germline-derived CDR1 and CDR2 are SEHNR and FQNEAQ (reference sequence). This CDR3 has 15 amino acids. CDR3 loop: CASSLAIEGDYGYTF. Here the CDR3 DNA reads TGTGCCAGCAGCTTAGCCATTGAGGGCGACTATGGCTACACCTTC.

The chain combines TRBV5-1 with TRBJ1-2, with TRBD1 matching over 10 bases. Germline CDR1 is SGHRS and CDR2 is YFSETQ. The CDR3 has 17 amino acids. J gave up 8 bases and V 3 bases, and 16 bases lay outside the gene matches. CDR3 DNA: TGCGCCAGCAGCTCCCTAGACCCTCGACAGGGGGCGGAAGGCTACACCTTC. Translating it yields CASSSLDPRQGAEGYTF.

This chain joins TRBV30 and TRBJ2-1, with D possibly matching TRBD1 (6 bases). Trimming pared 3 bases from V and 3 bases from J, leaving 15 bases between. This CDR3 region has 15 residues. Germline values: CDR1 GTSNPN, CDR2 SVGIG (reference sequence). The CDR3 is CAWSVGGTDYNEQFF. CDR3 sequence (DNA): TGTGCCTGGAGCGTAGGGGGAACGGACTACAATGAGCAGTTCTTC.